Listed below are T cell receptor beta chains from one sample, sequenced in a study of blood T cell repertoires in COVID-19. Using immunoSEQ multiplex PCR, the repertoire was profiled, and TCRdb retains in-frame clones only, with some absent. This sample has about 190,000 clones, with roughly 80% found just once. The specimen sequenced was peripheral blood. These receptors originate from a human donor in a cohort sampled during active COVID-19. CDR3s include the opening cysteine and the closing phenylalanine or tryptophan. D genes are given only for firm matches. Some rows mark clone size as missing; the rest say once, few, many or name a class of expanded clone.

TGTGCCAGCAGTTCCAACAGGGTGGCAGATACGCAGTATTTT	CASSSNRVADTQYF	.	TRBV2	TRBJ2-3	.
TGTGCCAGCAGCGTAGGCCAGAAACAAGAGACCCAGTACTTC	CASSVGQKQETQYF	.	TRBV9	TRBJ2-5	.
TGTGCCAGCAGCGTAGACGGGACAGGGAACCTCTATGGCTACACCTTC	CASSVDGTGNLYGYTF	once	TRBV9	TRBJ1-2	TRBD1
TGTGCCAGCAGCTGGGGACTAGCGGGGGTCCAAGAGACCCAGTACTTC	CASSWGLAGVQETQYF	once	TRBV7-9	TRBJ2-5	TRBD2
TGTGCCAGCTCACCGTTTTGGGCCACGAACACCGGGGAGCTGTTTTTT	CASSPFWATNTGELFF	.	TRBV18	TRBJ2-2	.
TGTGCCAGCAGCCGGTTGGGACAGCGAGACACTGAAGCTTTCTTT	CASSRLGQRDTEAFF	.	TRBV4-2	TRBJ1-1	TRBD1
TGCGCCAGCAGCCAAGGGGGGGTGGGAGCGGACGAGCAGTACTTC	CASSQGGVGADEQYF	.	TRBV4-1	TRBJ2-7	.
TGCGCCAGCAGCTTGGACAGGGGGGACGAAAAACTGTTTTTT	CASSLDRGDEKLFF	.	TRBV5-1	TRBJ1-4	TRBD1
TGCGCCAGCAGCCAAGGCAGGGGAGACTTAGAGACCCAGTACTTC	CASSQGRGDLETQYF	once	TRBV4-1	TRBJ2-5	.
TGTGCCAGCAGTCGAAACCAGGGTGGGAGGAATGAAAAACTGTTTTTT	CASSRNQGGRNEKLFF	.	TRBV2	TRBJ1-4	.
TGTGCCAGCCGAAAAGGCGGGGGCGGCTCCTACGAGCAGTACTTC	CASRKGGGGSYEQYF	.	TRBV28	TRBJ2-7	.
TGTGCCAGTAGTATGCACAGAGACACTGAAGCTTTCTTT	CASSMHRDTEAFF	.	TRBV19	TRBJ1-1	.
TGTGCCAGCTCACCACTTCCCAGGGCGGTCGAGACCCAGTACTTC	CASSPLPRAVETQYF	.	TRBV18	TRBJ2-5	.
TGCGCCAGCAGCTGGGGACTAGCGGGAGATCAGTTCTTC	CASSWGLAGDQFF	.	TRBV5-1	TRBJ2-1	TRBD2
TGTGCCAGCAAAGCGGGAGTGTTCAATGAGCAGTTCTTC	CASKAGVFNEQFF	.	TRBV12-3/TRBV12-4	TRBJ2-1	TRBD2
TGTGCCAGCAGTCCCGGGACCTACAATGAGCAGTTCTTC	CASSPGTYNEQFF	.	TRBV7-6	TRBJ2-1	.
TGTGCCAGCAGCGGAAGGGGGTCGAAACAGAACAATCAGCCCCAGCATTTT	CASSGRGSKQNNQPQHF	.	TRBV21-1	TRBJ1-5	.
TGTGCCAGCAGCCGAGATCATAGCACAGATACGCAGTATTTT	CASSRDHSTDTQYF	.	TRBV7-8	TRBJ2-3	.
TGTGCCAGCAGCCCACGACAGGGTGGGGCCGGGGAGCTGTTTTTT	CASSPRQGGAGELFF	once	TRBV6-4	TRBJ2-2	TRBD1
TGTGCCAGCAGGACCGGGACTAGCGGGACAGATACGCAGTATTTT	CASRTGTSGTDTQYF	.	TRBV6-6	TRBJ2-3	TRBD2
TGTGCCAGCAGCAGTCGGGCCGGGGAGCTGTTTTTT	CASSSRAGELFF	.	TRBV6-5	TRBJ2-2	.
TGTGCCAGCAGCTCGACTAGATGGGAGCAGTTCTTC	CASSSTRWEQFF	once	TRBV7-6	TRBJ2-1	.
TGTGCCAGCAGCCACCCCGGCAGGGCGGTAAAGACCCAGTACTTC	CASSHPGRAVKTQYF	.	TRBV7-6	TRBJ2-5	.
TGTGCCTCCAAGGGACAGACGAACACCGGGGAGCTGTTTTTT	CASKGQTNTGELFF	.	TRBV19	TRBJ2-2	TRBD1
TGTGCCAGCAGCTTGGATCGGCCGGGAGACACTGAAGCTTTCTTT	CASSLDRPGDTEAFF	.	TRBV5-4	TRBJ1-1	.
TGTGCCAGCCGGGGGTCCCCCGAGACCCAGTACTTC	CASRGSPETQYF	.	TRBV6-5	TRBJ2-5	.
TGTGCCAGCAGCATGGCAGGGGCCAACTATGGCTACACCTTC	CASSMAGANYGYTF	.	TRBV6-2/TRBV6-3	TRBJ1-2	.
TGTGCCAGCAGCCGCCCGGGAAGCGAGCAGTACTTC	CASSRPGSEQYF	.	TRBV3-1/TRBV3-2	TRBJ2-7	.
TGTGCCTGGAGTGTTGCCGACAGGGGACTCACTGAAGCTTTCTTT	CAWSVADRGLTEAFF	once	TRBV30	TRBJ1-1	TRBD1
TGTGCCAGCAGCTTCGGGACTTCGGACACTGAAGCTTTCTTT	CASSFGTSDTEAFF	.	TRBV9	TRBJ1-1	.
TGTGCCAGCAGATCTCAGGGCGCGTTCGCCTACGAGCAGTACTTC	CASRSQGAFAYEQYF	.	TRBV28	TRBJ2-7	.
TGTGCCAGCAGCCACCGACAGGGGACCGGGGAGCTGTTTTTT	CASSHRQGTGELFF	.	TRBV3-1/TRBV3-2	TRBJ2-2	TRBD1
TGTGCCAGCAGGACCGGGACAGCTTACAATGAGCAGTTCTTC	CASRTGTAYNEQFF	.	TRBV27	TRBJ2-1	TRBD1